This paragraph reports one T cell receptor (beta chain). What it binds is unknown. The germline gives CDR1 LGHNA, CDR2 YSLEER. Trimming removed 0 bases from V and 0 bases from J, with 12 bases in between. The CDR3 loop spans 17 amino acids. These data are taken from a study of T cells after yellow fever vaccination. Points from the study as a whole: In post-booster samples, most primary-vaccination clones reappeared (just under 98% CD4, roughly 90% CD8). The appearance of a small share of clonotypes in both CD4 and CD8 compartments was observed.

A universal primer site and UMIs were added as TCR cDNA was made by 5'RACE template switching. From the 5' RACE reads, TCRdb called clonotypes with MiXCR, one entry per CDR3 protein. The table has hundreds of thousands of distinct CDR3 sequences, about 17% seen once. The chain has TRBV4-3 and TRBJ2-1; D possibly corresponds to TRBD1 (5 bases). This TCR was sampled from a man aged 18 to 30 who received the YFV17D yellow fever vaccine. The source material was PBMCs, sampled before the yellow fever booster vaccination. The CDR3 reads CASSQDRTGSSYNEQFF. The CDR3 nucleotides are TGCGCCAGCAGCCAAGATCGAACAGGAAGCTCCTACAATGAGCAGTTCTTC.